The 29 T cell receptor beta chains reported below all come from one sample, sequenced in a study of T-cell memory formation after mild COVID-19. TCRdb independently ran MiXCR on the 5' RACE reads; one entry per CDR3 protein. This table holds approximately 250,000 distinct CDR3 sequences, around 15% found once. The specimen sequenced was PBMCs or a T cell subset sorted from them (not recorded which). These receptors were collected from a man between 18 and 29 years old who had mild COVID-19 (a few samples of this study predate the infection). Cell type and time point are not known.

This clonotype was found a few times. V usage is TRBV25-1 and J usage is TRBJ1-2, with D hard to call. The germline V and J ends were trimmed by 0 bases and 6 bases, with 11 bases remaining between them. The CDR3 length is 14 residues. Germline V lookup: CDR1 MGHDK, CDR2 SYGVNS. The CDR3 is CASSEYGEVDGYTF. CDR3 coding DNA: TGTGCCAGCAGTGAATATGGGGAGGTCGATGGCTACACCTTC.

This chain joins TRBV19 and TRBJ1-6; the D gene is possibly TRBD1 (6 bases). The V and J ends lost 4 bases and 9 bases respectively, with 7 bases between them. Germline assignment: CDR1 LNHDA and CDR2 SQIVND (reference sequence). The CDR3 contains 12 residues. The CDR3: CASSNRVSPLHF. The CDR3 region has the DNA TGTGCCAGTAGTAACAGGGTTTCACCCCTCCACTTT.

The table lists this clonotype with a few counts. The V and J genes are TRBV5-1 and TRBJ1-1; no firm D call. Trimming took off 0 bases at V and 0 bases at J, with 12 bases between the two ends. The CDR3 consists of 16 residues. From germline, CDR1 is SGHRS and CDR2 YFSETQ. The CDR3 loop reads CASSLAITALNTEAFF. The CDR3 DNA reads as TGCGCCAGCAGCTTGGCCATTACAGCCTTGAACACTGAAGCTTTCTTT.

This chain joins TRBV7-8 and TRBJ2-3; D may be TRBD1 or TRBD2 (5 bases each). Germline CDR1 is SGHVS and CDR2 is FQNEAQ. The V and J ends lost 5 bases and 1 base respectively, with 19 bases between them. The CDR3 runs to 17 residues. Here the CDR3 reads CASSLGVSGSRTDTQYF. The CDR3, as DNA: TGTGCCAGCAGCCTAGGGGTTTCGGGATCACGCACAGATACGCAGTATTTT.

The V gene is TRBV5-1, the J gene TRBJ2-1; D is unclear. The CDR3 loop spans 11 amino acids. Deletions cut 4 bases from V and 15 bases from J, with 14 bases between. Germline CDR1 is SGHRS and CDR2 is YFSETQ. CDR3 sequence reads: CASSTDDLLFF. Here the CDR3 DNA reads TGCGCCAGCAGCACGGACGACTTGCTGTTCTTC.

This chain links TRBV4-3 with TRBJ1-4, with a possible D match to TRBD1 (6 bases). V dropped 4 bases and J dropped 12 bases, with 18 bases sitting between them. CDR3 size: 14 residues. CDR1 is LGHNA and CDR2 is YSLEER in the germline V gene. The CDR3 loop reads CASSRLTDEGELFF. CDR3 DNA sequence: TGCGCCAGCAGCCGGTTGACCGACGAGGGGGAACTGTTTTTT.

This sequence joins TRBV7-2 and TRBJ2-3; D remains ambiguous. Trimming shortened V by 2 bases and J by 2 bases, and 8 bases separated the two germline ends. Germline-derived CDR1 and CDR2 are SGHTA and FQGNSA. This CDR3 is 14 amino acids long. Here the CDR3 DNA reads TGTGCCAGCAGCTTAAATGCGGCCACAGATACGCAGTATTTT. Translated, it gives CASSLNAATDTQYF.

The genes are TRBV5-1 and TRBJ2-2, with TRBD2 matching over 11 bases. The length of the CDR3 is 17 residues. V lost 2 bases to trimming and J lost 3 bases; unmatched junction nucleotides: 6. Germline V lookup: CDR1 SGHRS, CDR2 YFSETQ. In DNA, the CDR3 is TGCGCCAGCAGCTTCTTACAACTAGCGGGAGACACCGGGGAGCTGTTTTTT. Amino acids: CASSFLQLAGDTGELFF.

This chain uses TRBV20-1 with TRBJ1-4; 8 bases agree with TRBD1. The CDR3 covers 14 residues. Germline V gives CDR1 DFQATT, CDR2 SNEGSKA (reference sequence). Trimming took 4 bases from V and 5 from J; bases not matched to a gene: 6. CDR3 in DNA: TGCAGTGCTACTCCCCGGACAGGGAATGAAAAACTGTTTTTT. Its translation: CSATPRTGNEKLFF.

This clonotype occurred a few times. The V and J genes are TRBV7-9 and TRBJ1-2; D is uncertain. The CDR3 length is 11 residues. The V end lost 0 bases, the J end lost 8 bases, and 4 bases lay between the germline ends. Germline assignment: CDR1 SEHNR and CDR2 FQNEAQ (reference sequence). The chain's CDR3 is CASSLALGYTF. The CDR3 DNA sequence: TGTGCCAGCAGCTTAGCGCTCGGCTACACCTTC.

The gene calls are TRBV12-3 or TRBV12-4 and TRBJ2-1, with D perhaps TRBD1 (6 bases). The CDR3 covers 15 residues. The V and J ends lost 5 bases and 2 bases respectively, with 13 bases between them. The CDR3 DNA follows: TGTGCCAGCAGTATCGTACAGGGCCCCTACAATGAGCAGTTCTTC. Translating gives CASSIVQGPYNEQFF.

J is TRBJ1-5 and V is TRBV7-3; TRBD1 matches at 9 bases. This CDR3 contains 14 residues. Germline assignment: CDR1 SGHTA and CDR2 FQGTGA. J was trimmed by 2 bases and V by 9 bases; bases with no gene match: 5. The CDR3 loop is CASDRDRGNQPQHF. Written as DNA, the CDR3 is TGTGCCAGTGATAGGGACAGGGGCAATCAGCCCCAGCATTTT. Based on the CDR3 plus reference TRBV7-3 and TRBJ1-5, the full variable domain is GAGVSQTPSNKVTEKGKYVELRCDPISGHTALYWYRQSLGQGPEFLIYFQGTGAADDSGLPNDRFFAVRPEGSVSTLKIQRTERGDSAVYLCASDRDRGNQPQHFGDGTRLSIL.

This clonotype has just a few counts. The rearrangement uses TRBV7-8 and TRBJ2-1, with 9 bases aligning to TRBD1. CDR1 and CDR2 from the germline V gene are SGHVS and FQNEAQ. Trimming took 0 bases from V and 7 from J; bases not matched to a gene: 7. The CDR3 runs to 16 residues. CDR3 DNA sequence: TGTGCCAGCAGCTTAGCGTTACAGGGGGCGAGGAATGAGCAGTTCTTC. It specifies CASSLALQGARNEQFF.

This clonotype has only a few counts. V and J are TRBV6-5 and TRBJ1-1; the D is unclear. Germline lookup yields CDR1 MNHEY and CDR2 SVGAGI. V was clipped by 6 bases and J by 0 bases, with 8 bases between them. This CDR3 has 13 amino acids. CDR3 bases: TGTGCCAGCAGCCACGGACTGAACACTGAAGCTTTCTTT. Its protein is CASSHGLNTEAFF.

The chain links TRBV29-1 to TRBJ2-3; TRBD1 aligns across 9 bases. CDR1 and CDR2 (germline): SQVTM, ANQGSEA. Losses at the gene ends were 8 bases for V and 6 bases for J; bases not matched to a gene: 12. This CDR3 has 14 residues. CDR3 nucleotide sequence: TGCAGCTGGTCGGGACAGGGTGGTTCGGATACGCAGTATTTT. Translated: CSWSGQGGSDTQYF.

The table lists this clonotype with a few counts. The chain joins TRBV5-1 to TRBJ1-3; D is unresolved. The CDR3 is made up of 13 amino acids. Per germline, CDR1 SGHRS and CDR2 YFSETQ. V was pared by 3 bases and J by 4 bases, with 8 bases between. CDR3 amino acids: CASSSPVGNTIYF. CDR3 bases: TGCGCCAGCAGCTCCCCTGTGGGAAACACCATATATTTT.

This clonotype turned up a few times. This chain connects TRBV4-1 to TRBJ1-5; 7 nucleotides align to TRBD1. This CDR3 is built from 15 residues. V dropped 4 bases and J dropped 4; count of bases not matched to a gene: 7. The germline V gene has CDR1 MGHRA and CDR2 YSYEKL. The CDR3 region is CASSPTTGSNQPQHF. The CDR3 DNA sequence: TGCGCCAGCAGCCCAACGACAGGGTCGAATCAGCCCCAGCATTTT.

J is TRBJ2-2 and V is TRBV11-3, with 8 bases fitting TRBD2. V gave up 4 bases and J gave up 3 bases; unmatched junction bases: 4. The CDR3 consists of 15 residues. Germline V gene lookup returns CDR1 SGHNT and CDR2 YENEEA. The CDR3 DNA reads TGTGCCAGCAGCTCCCGGGGGGGAGACACCGGGGAGCTGTTTTTT. Protein sequence: CASSSRGGDTGELFF.

This clonotype came up a few times. The genes are TRBV7-2 and TRBJ2-1, with 10 bases lining up with TRBD2. This CDR3 has 16 amino acids. V lost 5 bases, J lost 9 bases, and 13 bases stayed unmatched. Germline lookup yields CDR1 SGHTA and CDR2 FQGNSA. The CDR3 DNA sequence: TGTGCCAGCAGCCCCCGCCAAGCGGGGGGGCCAGCTGAGCAGTTCTTC. Translated, it gives CASSPRQAGGPAEQFF.

This clonotype occurred a few times. The chain employs TRBV5-1 and TRBJ2-7; D is perhaps TRBD2 (5 bases). This CDR3 comprises 14 residues. V gave up 5 bases and J gave up 6 bases, with 18 bases separating them. The germline gives CDR1 SGHRS, CDR2 YFSETQ. CDR3 sequence (DNA): TGCGCCAGCAGTTCTCAGGACTCCCCGGCCGAGCAGTACTTC. Translating it yields CASSSQDSPAEQYF.

This clonotype was found a few times. J is TRBJ2-1 and V is TRBV5-1; no firm D call. The CDR3 sequence is 14 residues long. Per germline, CDR1 SGHRS and CDR2 YFSETQ. V lost 0 bases to trimming and J lost 6 bases, with 10 bases between them. The CDR3 DNA is TGCGCCAGCAGCTTGGCCCTAGAGTCCAATGAGCAGTTCTTC. As protein: CASSLALESNEQFF.

This clonotype showed up just a few times. Written as DNA, the CDR3 is TGCAGCGGAGCTTCCGGGACAGCCACTGAAGCTTTCTTT. As protein: CSGASGTATEAFF. The J gene is TRBJ1-1, the V gene TRBV29-1; 7 bases fit TRBD1. The CDR3 spans 13 residues. Looked up from germline, CDR1 is SQVTM and CDR2 is ANQGSEA. V was pared by 7 bases and J by 4 bases, with 9 bases of the junction left unmatched.

This clonotype turned up a few times. The chain recombines TRBV5-1 with TRBJ2-7, with 10 positions matching TRBD2. The length of the CDR3 is 16 residues. The V gene's germline CDR1 is SGHRS and CDR2 YFSETQ. With 0 bases clipped from V and 4 bases from J, the junction kept 7 bases outside the gene matches. Here the CDR3 reads CASSLGASGGFYEQYF. The CDR3 region has the DNA TGCGCCAGCAGCTTGGGGGCTAGCGGGGGCTTTTACGAGCAGTACTTC.

The CDR3 protein is CASSLGGQGNEKLFF. In nucleotides, the CDR3 is TGTGCCAGCAGCTTAGGAGGGCAGGGGAATGAAAAACTGTTTTTT. V gene TRBV7-9 combines with J gene TRBJ1-4; perhaps TRBD1 as D (6 bases). Trimming took off 1 base at V and 5 bases at J, with 11 bases between the two ends. Germline V gene data show CDR1 as SEHNR and CDR2 as FQNEAQ (reference sequence). CDR3 length: 15 amino acids.

This clonotype was counted only a few times. The rearrangement joins TRBV15 to TRBJ2-7; a weak D match, TRBD1 (6 bases). CDR3 length equals 12 residues. Germline V lookup: CDR1 LNHNV, CDR2 YYDKDF (reference sequence). Deletions cut 3 bases from V and 7 bases from J, with 10 bases between. DNA for the CDR3: TGTGCCACCAGCAGGGCAGGGGAGGAGCAGTACGTC. Translating it yields CATSRAGEEQYV.

The rearrangement joins TRBV2 to TRBJ1-5, with a tentative D call TRBD1 (6 bases). Between the trimmed V and J ends, which lost 5 bases and 4 bases, there was a span of 15 bases. Germline lookup yields CDR1 SNHLY and CDR2 FYNNEI. This CDR3 has 15 residues. CDR3 bases: TGTGCCAGCAGTCAGGGGCCTCCCCAAAATCAGCCCCAGCATTTT. It specifies CASSQGPPQNQPQHF.

This chain joins TRBV7-2 and TRBJ2-6; D remains unclear. Germline CDR1 reads SGHTA; CDR2 reads FQGNSA. The CDR3 consists of 16 residues. Between the trimmed V and J ends, which lost 2 bases and 0 bases, there was a span of 8 bases. CDR3 DNA: TGTGCCAGCAGCTTATACACGAACTCTGGGGCCAACGTCCTGACTTTC. Translating gives CASSLYTNSGANVLTF.

The rearrangement links TRBV12-3 or TRBV12-4 to TRBJ2-3, with D unresolved. V gave up 6 bases and J gave up 2 bases, with 9 bases separating them. This CDR3 comprises 13 residues. CDR3 DNA sequence: TGTGCCAGCAGGGTGGGCGCCACAGATACGCAGTATTTT. Protein: CASRVGATDTQYF.

This clonotype has only a few counts. The J gene is TRBJ2-5, the V gene TRBV7-9; D is unclear. Trimming removed 4 bases from V and 5 bases from J, with 14 bases in between. Germline V gene sequence: CDR1 SEHNR, CDR2 FQNEAQ (reference sequence). The CDR3 length is 14 residues. The CDR3, as DNA: TGTGCCAGCAGCTCCTCTCGTTTCAGGGAGACCCAGTACTTC. Amino acid sequence: CASSSSRFRETQYF.